This is a list of T cell receptor beta chains from one sample in a study of CXCR3-negative and CXCR3-positive naive CD8 T cells. TCRdb derives one entry per CDR3 protein from the 5' RACE reads, leaving out DNA. This sample's table reports over 100,000 distinct CDR3 sequences. Material: naive CXCR3+ CD8+ T cells from blood. These receptors originate from a human donor in good health. Some clones in this sample may be carry-over from other donors' samples. Each CDR3 is given with its conserved first and last residue. The order of the fields is CDR3 protein, V gene, J gene.

CDR3aa: CASTLGGRGLYNEQFF
v_gene: TRBV12-3/TRBV12-4
j_gene: TRBJ2-1

CDR3aa: CASSQGGPRQAALAGELFF
v_gene: TRBV4-1
j_gene: TRBJ2-2

CDR3aa: CSAIRLTVNEQFF
v_gene: TRBV20-1
j_gene: TRBJ2-1

CDR3aa: CASSLPASGASTDTQYF
v_gene: TRBV7-9
j_gene: TRBJ2-3

CDR3aa: CASSLVRGPHSDTQYF
v_gene: TRBV7-9
j_gene: TRBJ2-3

CDR3aa: CASSYTKTAEAFF
v_gene: TRBV6-6
j_gene: TRBJ1-1

CDR3aa: CSVGLAEYEQYF
v_gene: TRBV29-1
j_gene: TRBJ2-7

CDR3aa: CASLGGLAYEQYF
v_gene: TRBV10-3
j_gene: TRBJ2-7

CDR3aa: CASTFPGANVLTF
v_gene: TRBV5-1
j_gene: TRBJ2-6

CDR3aa: CASSLRWEETQYF
v_gene: TRBV7-8
j_gene: TRBJ2-5

CDR3aa: CASSDLGREIGGEQFF
v_gene: TRBV9
j_gene: TRBJ2-1

CDR3aa: CASSLRPGEKLFF
v_gene: TRBV7-9
j_gene: TRBJ1-4

CDR3aa: CASSQDQRTRYQETQYF
v_gene: TRBV4-3
j_gene: TRBJ2-5

CDR3aa: CASRPGRGLIGYTF
v_gene: TRBV27
j_gene: TRBJ1-2

CDR3aa: CSARDMRRQGSNQPQHF
v_gene: TRBV20-1
j_gene: TRBJ1-5

CDR3aa: CASSQTLFPGELFF
v_gene: TRBV28
j_gene: TRBJ2-2

CDR3aa: CATSTPGWQDYNNEQFF
v_gene: TRBV15
j_gene: TRBJ2-1

CDR3aa: CSVERADSTDTQYF
v_gene: TRBV29-1
j_gene: TRBJ2-3

CDR3aa: CASSPDGTYNEKLFF
v_gene: TRBV7-2
j_gene: TRBJ1-4

CDR3aa: CASSLERVPGETQYF
v_gene: TRBV7-8
j_gene: TRBJ2-5

CDR3aa: CASSLPRERGGELFF
v_gene: TRBV28
j_gene: TRBJ2-2

CDR3aa: CASSLVVQSLAKNIQYF
v_gene: TRBV7-8
j_gene: TRBJ2-4

CDR3aa: CASSEGLSGETQYF
v_gene: TRBV12-3/TRBV12-4
j_gene: TRBJ2-5

CDR3aa: CASSPRFYLQGDGTEAFF
v_gene: TRBV9
j_gene: TRBJ1-1

CDR3aa: CASSLSSGMNTEAFF
v_gene: TRBV5-1
j_gene: TRBJ1-1

CDR3aa: CASASVGVSNQPQHF
v_gene: TRBV12-3/TRBV12-4
j_gene: TRBJ1-5

CDR3aa: CSVDLGVEQYF
v_gene: TRBV29-1
j_gene: TRBJ2-7

CDR3aa: CASSPNGLAGGDTQYF
v_gene: TRBV4-1
j_gene: TRBJ2-3

CDR3aa: CASSGMWDRGEREQYF
v_gene: TRBV2
j_gene: TRBJ2-7

CDR3aa: CASSLGQISYEQYF
v_gene: TRBV28
j_gene: TRBJ2-7

CDR3aa: CASSQYRGAYEQYF
v_gene: TRBV4-2
j_gene: TRBJ2-7

CDR3aa: CASRSRFDTDTQYF
v_gene: TRBV7-2
j_gene: TRBJ2-3